This T cell receptor (beta chain) originates from a study of T cells in Graves' hyperthyroidism and ophthalmopathy. Regions amplified from RNA transcripts were the TCR beta CDR3 regions. The HTBI primer set served for first-round RT-PCR of the TCR CDR3. In TCRdb, the multiplex PCR reads were re-called with MiXCR into one record per CDR3 protein. In the table there are approximately 480,000 distinct CDR3 sequences, roughly 20% of which are singletons. In patients aged 18 to 65, hyperthyroidism was newly diagnosed, with duration under 2 months. The length of the CDR3 is 15 residues. Germline lookup yields CDR1 MGHRA and CDR2 YSYEKL. V lost 4 bases and J lost 7; bases outside the gene matches: 10. Details on this clonotype: The antigen is not known.

Findings and caveats of the study: Blood held most thyroid clonotypes expanded above 0.001 frequency. Ophthalmopathy was model-predicted a median roughly 6.2 months pre-onset.

The sequencing sample was made of blood. This sequence originates from a man aged 18-30 years with Graves' hyperthyroidism. The V call is TRBV4-1, the J call TRBJ1-5; 7 bases match TRBD1. The CDR3 here is CASSPDRDDYQPQHF. The CDR3 DNA reads TGCGCCAGCAGCCCCGACAGGGATGATTACCAGCCCCAGCATTTT.